This T cell receptor beta chain was retrieved from a study of post-analysis software for immune sequencing data. At the level of the study: Several disease courses (relapsing-remitting, secondary progressive and progressive-relapsing) of multiple sclerosis were included.

Included in the TCR beta cDNA libraries were unique molecular identifiers. MiXCR, applied by TCRdb to the PCR reads, yields one record per CDR3 protein. The table includes around 500,000 distinct CDR3 sequences, roughly 34% detected once. This clonotype has a handful of counts. Its cognate antigen is unknown. The CDR3 has 17 residues. With 0 bases removed from V and 5 bases from J, the gap between germline ends came to 18 bases. Per the germline V gene, CDR1 is SGHVS and CDR2 is FNYEAQ. General study results and limits: Comparison of patients with controls showed roughly five TRBV segments more frequent in patients, TRBV5-6, TRBV5-1 and TRBV20-1 among them.

The TCR sequence derives from a girl aged 2-17 years with multiple sclerosis. V gene TRBV7-6 combines with J gene TRBJ2-3; D is perhaps TRBD2 (7 bases). Sequenced material: blood. The chain's CDR3 is CASSLAWRGGRRDTQYF. CDR3 DNA: TGTGCCAGCAGCTTAGCGTGGAGGGGGGGCCGTAGAGATACGCAGTATTTT.